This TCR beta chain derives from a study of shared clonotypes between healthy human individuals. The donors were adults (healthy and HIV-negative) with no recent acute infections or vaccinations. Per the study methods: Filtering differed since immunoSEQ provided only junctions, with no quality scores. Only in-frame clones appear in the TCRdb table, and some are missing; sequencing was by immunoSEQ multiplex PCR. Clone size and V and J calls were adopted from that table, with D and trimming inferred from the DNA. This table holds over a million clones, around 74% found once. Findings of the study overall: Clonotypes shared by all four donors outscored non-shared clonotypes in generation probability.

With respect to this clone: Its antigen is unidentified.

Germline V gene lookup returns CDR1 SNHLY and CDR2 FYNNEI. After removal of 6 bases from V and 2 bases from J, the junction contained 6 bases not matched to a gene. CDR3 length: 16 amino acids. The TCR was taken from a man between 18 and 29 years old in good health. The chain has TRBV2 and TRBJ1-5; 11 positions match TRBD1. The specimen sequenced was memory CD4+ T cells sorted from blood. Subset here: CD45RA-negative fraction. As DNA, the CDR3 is TGTGCCAGCAGGGGACAGGGGGAGAGGGGCAATCAGCCCCAGCATTTT. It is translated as CASRGQGERGNQPQHF. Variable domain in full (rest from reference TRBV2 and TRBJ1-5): EPEVTQTPSHQVTQMGQEVILRCVPISNHLYFYWYRQILGQKVEFLVSFYNNEISEKSEIFDDQFSVERPDGSNFTLKIRSTKLEDSAMYFCASRGQGERGNQPQHFGDGTRLSIL.